These T cell receptor beta chains were read from a single sample in a study of T cell responses to AZD1222 COVID-19 vaccine. The data were produced by immunoSEQ multiplex PCR, yet TCRdb's version contains in-frame clones alone and is incomplete. This table has around 94,000 clones, over 75% appearing once. Sequences were derived from peripheral blood, sampled on day 0 of AZD1222 vaccination. Receptors were obtained from an adult in good health. The CDR3 runs from the conserved cysteine through the conserved F or W. A D gene is named only where the DNA matches it firmly. The size field is filled for only some rows; it gives once, few, many or a size class.

j_call: TRBJ1-3; d_call: -; v_call: TRBV5-4; clone_size: -; cdr3_aa: CASSWGLGSGNTIYF; cdr3_nt: TGTGCCAGCAGCTGGGGGTTAGGGTCTGGAAACACCATATATTTT
j_call: TRBJ1-4; d_call: -; v_call: TRBV30; clone_size: few; cdr3_aa: CAWRATGEKLFF; cdr3_nt: TGTGCCTGGAGGGCGACCGGCGAAAAACTGTTTTTT
j_call: TRBJ1-2; d_call: -; v_call: TRBV3-1/TRBV3-2; clone_size: -; cdr3_aa: CASSRRTLGYTF; cdr3_nt: TGTGCCAGCAGCCGCCGAACCCTGGGGTACACCTTC
j_call: TRBJ1-1; d_call: -; v_call: TRBV5-8; clone_size: once; cdr3_aa: CASSLEGQRNTEAFF; cdr3_nt: TGTGCCAGCAGCTTGGAAGGACAGCGGAACACTGAAGCTTTCTTT
j_call: TRBJ1-2; d_call: -; v_call: TRBV7-2; clone_size: once; cdr3_aa: CASSPDPIGYGYTF; cdr3_nt: TGTGCCAGCAGCCCTGACCCGATAGGGTATGGCTACACCTTC
j_call: TRBJ2-6; d_call: TRBD2; v_call: TRBV5-1; clone_size: -; cdr3_aa: CASTAGGTGANVLTF; cdr3_nt: TGCGCCAGCACGGCGGGGGGCACCGGGGCCAACGTCCTGACTTTC
j_call: TRBJ2-7; d_call: -; v_call: TRBV6-5; clone_size: few; cdr3_aa: CASSYLGSAYEQYF; cdr3_nt: TGTGCCAGCAGTTACTTGGGGAGCGCCTACGAGCAGTACTTC
j_call: TRBJ2-1; d_call: -; v_call: TRBV7-9; clone_size: few; cdr3_aa: CATLQAGDGVEQFF; cdr3_nt: TGTGCCACCTTGCAGGCAGGGGACGGGGTTGAGCAGTTCTTC
j_call: TRBJ1-6; d_call: -; v_call: TRBV21-1; clone_size: -; cdr3_aa: CASSKTSAAWNSPLHF; cdr3_nt: TGTGCCAGCAGCAAAACTTCGGCGGCCTGGAATTCACCCCTCCACTTT
j_call: TRBJ1-1; d_call: -; v_call: TRBV18; clone_size: -; cdr3_aa: CASSPEVRDGEAFF; cdr3_nt: TGTGCCAGCTCACCAGAGGTCCGGGACGGGGAAGCTTTCTTT
j_call: TRBJ2-3; d_call: TRBD2; v_call: TRBV4-2; clone_size: few; cdr3_aa: CASRTAGGREDTQYF; cdr3_nt: TGTGCCAGCCGCACAGCGGGGGGTCGGGAAGATACGCAGTATTTT
j_call: TRBJ1-3; d_call: -; v_call: TRBV28; clone_size: few; cdr3_aa: CASSPPGGRYSGNTIYF; cdr3_nt: TGTGCCAGCAGCCCCCCCGGGGGGAGATACTCTGGAAACACCATATATTTT
j_call: TRBJ2-5; d_call: -; v_call: TRBV28; clone_size: -; cdr3_aa: CASSLPGTQTQYF; cdr3_nt: TGTGCCAGCAGTTTACCCGGGACCCAAACCCAGTACTTC
j_call: TRBJ2-5; d_call: TRBD2; v_call: TRBV29-1; clone_size: -; cdr3_aa: CSVATSPETQYF; cdr3_nt: TGCAGCGTAGCGACTAGCCCAGAGACCCAGTACTTC
j_call: TRBJ2-7; d_call: -; v_call: TRBV11-2; clone_size: -; cdr3_aa: CASSLAGSSREQYF; cdr3_nt: TGTGCCAGCAGCTTAGCTGGGTCTAGCCGGGAGCAGTACTTC
j_call: TRBJ1-1; d_call: -; v_call: TRBV27; clone_size: -; cdr3_aa: CASSLSVDLEAFF; cdr3_nt: TGTGCCAGCAGTTTATCGGTGGACTTGGAAGCTTTCTTT
j_call: TRBJ2-1; d_call: -; v_call: TRBV6-5; clone_size: -; cdr3_aa: CASNDGSSYNEQFF; cdr3_nt: TGTGCCAGCAACGACGGTAGCTCCTACAATGAGCAGTTCTTC
j_call: TRBJ2-7; d_call: -; v_call: TRBV21-1; clone_size: -; cdr3_aa: CARWGLGTYEQYF; cdr3_nt: -
j_call: TRBJ1-5; d_call: -; v_call: TRBV30; clone_size: once; cdr3_aa: CAWSPMSGQPQHF; cdr3_nt: TGTGCCTGGAGTCCAATGAGTGGCCAGCCCCAGCATTTT
j_call: TRBJ2-5; d_call: -; v_call: TRBV18; clone_size: once; cdr3_aa: CASSPFLYETQYF; cdr3_nt: TGTGCCAGCTCACCATTTTTATATGAGACCCAGTACTTC
j_call: TRBJ1-2; d_call: TRBD1; v_call: TRBV11-1; clone_size: -; cdr3_aa: CASSSPRQGRDGYTF; cdr3_nt: TGTGCCAGCAGCTCCCCCCGACAGGGGAGAGATGGCTACACCTTC
j_call: TRBJ1-2; d_call: -; v_call: TRBV5-1; clone_size: -; cdr3_aa: CASSLPDNNYGYTF; cdr3_nt: TGCGCCAGCAGCTTGCCGGACAATAACTATGGCTACACCTTC
j_call: TRBJ2-2; d_call: TRBD2; v_call: TRBV30; clone_size: -; cdr3_aa: CAWNGGTGELFF; cdr3_nt: TGTGCCTGGAACGGGGGGACCGGGGAGCTGTTTTTT
j_call: TRBJ1-5; d_call: TRBD1; v_call: TRBV5-5; clone_size: -; cdr3_aa: CASSLTPLFPGQPFNQPQHF; cdr3_nt: TGTGCCAGCAGCTTGACTCCACTATTTCCGGGACAGCCCTTCAATCAGCCCCAGCATTTT
j_call: TRBJ1-1; d_call: -; v_call: TRBV12-3/TRBV12-4; clone_size: few; cdr3_aa: CASGRGTEAFF; cdr3_nt: TGTGCCAGTGGGAGGGGGACTGAAGCTTTCTTT
j_call: TRBJ2-7; d_call: -; v_call: TRBV6-5; clone_size: -; cdr3_aa: CASGTWDEQYF; cdr3_nt: TGTGCCAGCGGTACGTGGGACGAGCAGTACTTC
j_call: TRBJ1-1; d_call: -; v_call: TRBV7-9; clone_size: -; cdr3_aa: CASSLVAGNTEAFF; cdr3_nt: TGTGCCAGCAGCTTAGTTGCTGGAAACACTGAAGCTTTCTTT
j_call: TRBJ2-7; d_call: -; v_call: TRBV7-2; clone_size: -; cdr3_aa: CASSLGTQGVYEQYF; cdr3_nt: TGTGCCAGCAGCTTAGGGACACAGGGCGTCTACGAGCAGTACTTC
j_call: TRBJ2-7; d_call: -; v_call: TRBV5-4; clone_size: few; cdr3_aa: CASSAGDRPYEQYF; cdr3_nt: TGTGCCAGCAGCGCGGGGGACAGACCCTACGAGCAGTACTTC
j_call: TRBJ2-3; d_call: TRBD2; v_call: TRBV9; clone_size: -; cdr3_aa: CASSVGAGSTDTQYF; cdr3_nt: TGTGCCAGCAGCGTAGGAGCGGGGAGCACAGATACGCAGTATTTT
j_call: TRBJ2-7; d_call: -; v_call: TRBV27; clone_size: -; cdr3_aa: CASSGGGQGPYEQYF; cdr3_nt: TGTGCCAGCAGTGGAGGGGGTCAAGGCCCCTACGAGCAGTACTTC
j_call: TRBJ2-7; d_call: TRBD1; v_call: TRBV28; clone_size: -; cdr3_aa: CATGTAASYEQYF; cdr3_nt: TGTGCCACCGGGACAGCGGCCTCCTACGAGCAGTACTTC
j_call: TRBJ1-2; d_call: -; v_call: TRBV6-5; clone_size: -; cdr3_aa: CASSYASGGGGYGYTF; cdr3_nt: TGTGCCAGCAGTTACGCCTCGGGGGGCGGGGGCTATGGCTACACCTTC
j_call: TRBJ1-1; d_call: -; v_call: TRBV5-8; clone_size: -; cdr3_aa: CANSLPRRGVGTEAFF; cdr3_nt: TGTGCCAACAGCTTACCGCGAAGGGGTGTGGGCACTGAAGCTTTCTTT
j_call: TRBJ1-4; d_call: TRBD1; v_call: TRBV30; clone_size: -; cdr3_aa: CAWSVNRGLANEKLFF; cdr3_nt: TGTGCCTGGAGTGTAAACAGGGGGTTGGCTAATGAAAAACTGTTTTTT
j_call: TRBJ1-1; d_call: -; v_call: TRBV28; clone_size: -; cdr3_aa: CASSLQGPWDTEAFF; cdr3_nt: TGTGCCAGCAGTTTACAGGGGCCTTGGGACACTGAAGCTTTCTTT
j_call: TRBJ2-7; d_call: TRBD1; v_call: TRBV6-2/TRBV6-3; clone_size: -; cdr3_aa: CASSRRTGSLEQYF; cdr3_nt: TGTGCCAGCAGTCGCCGGACAGGGAGTTTAGAGCAGTACTTC
j_call: TRBJ2-2; d_call: -; v_call: TRBV19; clone_size: -; cdr3_aa: CASSLQGLNTGELFF; cdr3_nt: TGTGCCAGTAGTCTACAGGGACTGAACACCGGGGAGCTGTTTTTT
j_call: TRBJ2-2; d_call: -; v_call: TRBV18; clone_size: few; cdr3_aa: CASSPRTDYNTGELFF; cdr3_nt: TGTGCCAGCTCACCACGTACGGATTACAACACCGGGGAGCTGTTTTTT
j_call: TRBJ1-2; d_call: -; v_call: TRBV3-1/TRBV3-2; clone_size: -; cdr3_aa: CASSQVGSDGYYGYTF; cdr3_nt: TGTGCCAGCAGCCAAGTTGGTTCAGACGGATACTATGGCTACACCTTC
j_call: TRBJ2-4; d_call: -; v_call: TRBV4-2; clone_size: -; cdr3_aa: CASSQGTMGKNIQYF; cdr3_nt: TGTGCCAGCAGCCAAGGGACTATGGGAAAAAACATTCAGTACTTC
j_call: TRBJ2-1; d_call: TRBD2; v_call: TRBV5-1; clone_size: -; cdr3_aa: CASSVGLAGSYNEQFF; cdr3_nt: TGCGCCAGCAGCGTAGGACTAGCAGGGTCCTACAATGAGCAGTTCTTC
j_call: TRBJ2-5; d_call: TRBD2; v_call: TRBV5-1; clone_size: -; cdr3_aa: CASSSTSDPQETQYF; cdr3_nt: TGCGCCAGCAGCTCAACTAGCGACCCCCAAGAGACCCAGTACTTC
j_call: TRBJ2-7; d_call: TRBD1; v_call: TRBV6-2/TRBV6-3; clone_size: -; cdr3_aa: CASSRLGQGAYEQYF; cdr3_nt: TGTGCCAGCAGTCGACTAGGACAGGGGGCCTACGAGCAGTACTTC
j_call: TRBJ2-7; d_call: TRBD1; v_call: TRBV12-3/TRBV12-4; clone_size: -; cdr3_aa: CASRPGTAYEQYF; cdr3_nt: TGTGCCAGCAGACCCGGGACAGCCTACGAGCAGTACTTC
j_call: TRBJ1-5; d_call: TRBD1; v_call: TRBV19; clone_size: once; cdr3_aa: CASSQQGASSNQPQHF; cdr3_nt: TGTGCCAGTAGTCAGCAGGGGGCCTCTAGCAATCAGCCCCAGCATTTT
j_call: TRBJ2-5; d_call: TRBD1; v_call: TRBV28; clone_size: -; cdr3_aa: CASSLRTGDETQYF; cdr3_nt: TGTGCCAGCAGTTTAAGGACAGGGGACGAGACCCAGTACTTC
j_call: TRBJ1-6; d_call: -; v_call: TRBV7-2; clone_size: once; cdr3_aa: CASSSTRALHF; cdr3_nt: TGTGCCAGCAGCTCGACTCGCGCCCTCCACTTT
j_call: TRBJ2-3; d_call: TRBD1; v_call: TRBV10-1; clone_size: once; cdr3_aa: CASREDRDRGYGTDTQYF; cdr3_nt: TGCGCCAGCAGGGAAGACCGGGACAGGGGGTATGGCACAGATACGCAGTATTTT
j_call: TRBJ1-1; d_call: TRBD1; v_call: TRBV5-1; clone_size: -; cdr3_aa: CASSLRTGDVGEAFF; cdr3_nt: TGCGCCAGCAGCCTACGGACAGGGGATGTAGGTGAAGCTTTCTTT
j_call: TRBJ2-1; d_call: -; v_call: TRBV7-2; clone_size: few; cdr3_aa: CLVARGAALDEQFF; cdr3_nt: TGTCTCGTAGCACGGGGGGCGGCATTAGATGAGCAGTTCTTC
j_call: TRBJ1-2; d_call: -; v_call: TRBV3-1/TRBV3-2; clone_size: -; cdr3_aa: CASSQLGPPNYGYTF; cdr3_nt: TGTGCCAGCAGCCAACTTGGGCCTCCAAACTATGGCTACACCTTC
j_call: TRBJ1-1; d_call: -; v_call: TRBV19; clone_size: -; cdr3_aa: CASSQDRESEAFF; cdr3_nt: TGTGCCAGTAGTCAGGACAGAGAGTCTGAAGCTTTCTTT